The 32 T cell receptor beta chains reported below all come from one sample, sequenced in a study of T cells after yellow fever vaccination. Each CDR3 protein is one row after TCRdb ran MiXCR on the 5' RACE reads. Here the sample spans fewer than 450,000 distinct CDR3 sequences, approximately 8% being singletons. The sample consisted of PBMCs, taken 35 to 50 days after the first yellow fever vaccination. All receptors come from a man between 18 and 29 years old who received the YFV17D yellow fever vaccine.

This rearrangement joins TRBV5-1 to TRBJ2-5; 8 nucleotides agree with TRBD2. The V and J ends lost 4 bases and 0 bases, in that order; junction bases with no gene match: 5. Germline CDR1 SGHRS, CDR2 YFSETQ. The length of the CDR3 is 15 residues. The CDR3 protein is CASSTGLVDQETQYF. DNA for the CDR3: TGCGCCAGCAGCACGGGACTAGTAGACCAAGAGACCCAGTACTTC.

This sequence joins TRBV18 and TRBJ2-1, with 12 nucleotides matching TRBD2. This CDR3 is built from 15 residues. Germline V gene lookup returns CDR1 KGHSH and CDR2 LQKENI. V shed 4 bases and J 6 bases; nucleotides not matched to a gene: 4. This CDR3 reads CASSQTSGGSNEQFF. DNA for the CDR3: TGTGCCAGCTCACAGACTAGCGGGGGTTCCAATGAGCAGTTCTTC.

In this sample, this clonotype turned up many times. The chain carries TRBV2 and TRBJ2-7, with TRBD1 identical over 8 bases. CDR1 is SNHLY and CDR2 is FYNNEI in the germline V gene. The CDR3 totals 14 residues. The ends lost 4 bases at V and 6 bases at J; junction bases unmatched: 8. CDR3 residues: CASSARAGGLEQYF. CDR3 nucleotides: TGTGCCAGCAGTGCTCGGGCAGGGGGCCTCGAGCAGTACTTC.

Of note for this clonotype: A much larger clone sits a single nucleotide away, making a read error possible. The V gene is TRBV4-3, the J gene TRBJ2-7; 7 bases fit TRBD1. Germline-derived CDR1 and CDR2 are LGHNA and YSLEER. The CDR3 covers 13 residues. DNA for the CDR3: TGCGCCGGCAGCCCCGGGACAGACTACGAGCAGTACTTC. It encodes CAGSPGTDYEQYF.

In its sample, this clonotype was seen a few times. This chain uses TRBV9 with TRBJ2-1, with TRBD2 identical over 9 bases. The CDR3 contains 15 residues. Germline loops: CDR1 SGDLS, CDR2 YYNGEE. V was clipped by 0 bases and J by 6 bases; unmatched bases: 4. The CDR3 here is CASSVASGASNEQFF. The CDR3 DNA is TGTGCCAGCAGCGTAGCTAGCGGGGCCTCCAATGAGCAGTTCTTC.

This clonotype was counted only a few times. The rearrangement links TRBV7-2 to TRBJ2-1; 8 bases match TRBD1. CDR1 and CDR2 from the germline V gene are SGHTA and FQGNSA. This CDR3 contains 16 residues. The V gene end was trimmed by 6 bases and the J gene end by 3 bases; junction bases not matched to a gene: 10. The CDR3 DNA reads TGTGCCAGCAGTGAGGGGGCTGGACAGGGCTACAATGAGCAGTTCTTC. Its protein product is CASSEGAGQGYNEQFF.

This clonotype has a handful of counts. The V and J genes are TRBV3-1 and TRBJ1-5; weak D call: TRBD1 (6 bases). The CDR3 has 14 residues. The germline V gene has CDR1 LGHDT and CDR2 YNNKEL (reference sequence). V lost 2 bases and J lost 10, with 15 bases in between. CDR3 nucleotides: TGTGCCAGCAGCCAAATGGGGGCGATTGGACCCCAGCATTTT. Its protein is CASSQMGAIGPQHF.

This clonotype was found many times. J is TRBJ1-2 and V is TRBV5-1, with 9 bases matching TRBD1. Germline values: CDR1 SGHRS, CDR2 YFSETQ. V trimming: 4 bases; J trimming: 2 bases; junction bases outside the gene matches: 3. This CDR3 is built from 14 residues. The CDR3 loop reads CASSKGQGNYGYTF. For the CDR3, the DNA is TGCGCCAGCAGCAAGGGACAGGGCAACTATGGCTACACCTTC.

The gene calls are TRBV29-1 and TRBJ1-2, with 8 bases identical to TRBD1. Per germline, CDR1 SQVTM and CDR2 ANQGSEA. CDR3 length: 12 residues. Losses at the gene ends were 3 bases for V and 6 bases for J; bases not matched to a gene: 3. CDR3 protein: CSVDLRGHGYTF. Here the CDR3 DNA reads TGCAGCGTTGACCTCAGGGGGCATGGCTACACCTTC.

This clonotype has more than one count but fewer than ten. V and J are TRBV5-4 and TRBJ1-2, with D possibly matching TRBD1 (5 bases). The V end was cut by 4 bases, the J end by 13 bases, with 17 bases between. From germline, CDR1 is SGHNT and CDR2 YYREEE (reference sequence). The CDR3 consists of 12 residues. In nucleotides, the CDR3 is TGTGCCAGCAGCACGAGGGACGGTCGACGCACCTTC. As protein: CASSTRDGRRTF.

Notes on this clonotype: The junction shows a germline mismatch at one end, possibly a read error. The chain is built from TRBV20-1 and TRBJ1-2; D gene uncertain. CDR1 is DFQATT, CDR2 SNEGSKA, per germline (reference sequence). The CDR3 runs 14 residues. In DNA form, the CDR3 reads TGCTGTGCTAATGGAGTTGGGCGTTACTATGGCTACACCTTC. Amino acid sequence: CCANGVGRYYGYTF.

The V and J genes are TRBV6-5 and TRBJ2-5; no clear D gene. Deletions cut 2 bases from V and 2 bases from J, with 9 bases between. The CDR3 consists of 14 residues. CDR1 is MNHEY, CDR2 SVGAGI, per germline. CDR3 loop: CASSYRQTQETQYF. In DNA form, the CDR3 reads TGTGCCAGCAGTTACCGCCAGACTCAAGAGACCCAGTACTTC.

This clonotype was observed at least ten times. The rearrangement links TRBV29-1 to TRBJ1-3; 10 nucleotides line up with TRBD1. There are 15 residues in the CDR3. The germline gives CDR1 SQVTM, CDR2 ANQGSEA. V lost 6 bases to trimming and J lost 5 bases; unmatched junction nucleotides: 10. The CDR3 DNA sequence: TGCAGCGTCTCCCGGACAGGGGGTGGAAGAAACACCATATATTTT. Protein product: CSVSRTGGGRNTIYF.

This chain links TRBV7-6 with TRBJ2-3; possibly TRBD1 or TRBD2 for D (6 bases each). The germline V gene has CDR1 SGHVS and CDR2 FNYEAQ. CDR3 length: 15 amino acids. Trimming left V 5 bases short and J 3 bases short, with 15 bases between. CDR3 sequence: CASSRLGGITDTQYF. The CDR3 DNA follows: TGTGCCAGCAGCCGACTGGGGGGCATAACAGATACGCAGTATTTT.

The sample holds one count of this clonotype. The CDR3 DNA is TGTGCCAGCAGCCACCTAGGGACCGGGGAGCTGTTTTTT. It yields the protein CASSHLGTGELFF. This sequence joins TRBV3-1 and TRBJ2-2, with D unresolved. The CDR3 consists of 13 residues. Looked up from germline, CDR1 is LGHDT and CDR2 is YNNKEL (reference sequence). Trimming stripped 3 bases from V and 5 bases from J, with 7 bases between.

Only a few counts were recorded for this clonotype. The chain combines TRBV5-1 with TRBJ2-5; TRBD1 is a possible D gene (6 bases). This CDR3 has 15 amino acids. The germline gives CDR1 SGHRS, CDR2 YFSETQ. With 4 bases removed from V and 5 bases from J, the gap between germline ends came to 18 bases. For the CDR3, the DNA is TGCGCCAGCAGCACCGTACAGGGTCTTGGCGAGACCCAGTACTTC. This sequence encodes CASSTVQGLGETQYF.

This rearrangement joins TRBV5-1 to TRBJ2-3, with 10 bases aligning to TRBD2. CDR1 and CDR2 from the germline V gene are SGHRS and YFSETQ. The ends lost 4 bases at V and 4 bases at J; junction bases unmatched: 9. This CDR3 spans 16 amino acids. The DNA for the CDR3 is TGCGCCAGCAGCCCCCTTAGCGGGGGGCTGCCAGATACGCAGTATTTT. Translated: CASSPLSGGLPDTQYF.

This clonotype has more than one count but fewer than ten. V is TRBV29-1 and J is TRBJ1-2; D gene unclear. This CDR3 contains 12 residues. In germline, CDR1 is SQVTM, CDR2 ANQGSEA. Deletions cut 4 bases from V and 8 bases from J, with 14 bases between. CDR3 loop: CSVAASTGGYTF. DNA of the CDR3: TGCAGCGTTGCTGCTTCCACCGGAGGCTACACCTTC.

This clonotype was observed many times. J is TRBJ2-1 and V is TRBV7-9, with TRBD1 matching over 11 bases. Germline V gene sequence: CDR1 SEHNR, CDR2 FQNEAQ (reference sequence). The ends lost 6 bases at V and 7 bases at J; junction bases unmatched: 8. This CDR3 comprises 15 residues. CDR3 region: CASRPPGTGGNEQFF. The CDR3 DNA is TGTGCCAGCAGGCCCCCCGGGACAGGGGGGAATGAGCAGTTCTTC.

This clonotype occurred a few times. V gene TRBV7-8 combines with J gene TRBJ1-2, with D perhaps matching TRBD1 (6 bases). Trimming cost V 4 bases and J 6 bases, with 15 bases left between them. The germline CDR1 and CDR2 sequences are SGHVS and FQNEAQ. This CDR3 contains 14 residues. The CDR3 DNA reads TGTGCCAGCAGCTATGGACAGTCCAACGATGGCTACACCTTC. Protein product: CASSYGQSNDGYTF.

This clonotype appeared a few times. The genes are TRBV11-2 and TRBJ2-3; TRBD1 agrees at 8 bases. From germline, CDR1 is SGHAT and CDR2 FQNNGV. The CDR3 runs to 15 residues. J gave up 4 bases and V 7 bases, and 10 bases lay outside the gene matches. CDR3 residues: CASNPGGSSADTQYF. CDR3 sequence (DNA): TGTGCCAGCAACCCAGGGGGCTCGAGTGCAGATACGCAGTATTTT.

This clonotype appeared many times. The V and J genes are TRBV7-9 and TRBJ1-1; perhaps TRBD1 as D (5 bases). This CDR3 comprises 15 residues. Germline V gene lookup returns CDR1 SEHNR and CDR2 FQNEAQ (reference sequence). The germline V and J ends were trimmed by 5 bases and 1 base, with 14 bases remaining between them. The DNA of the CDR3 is TGTGCCAGCAGCCCTGAGGGACGGAGGAACACTGAAGCTTTCTTT. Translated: CASSPEGRRNTEAFF.

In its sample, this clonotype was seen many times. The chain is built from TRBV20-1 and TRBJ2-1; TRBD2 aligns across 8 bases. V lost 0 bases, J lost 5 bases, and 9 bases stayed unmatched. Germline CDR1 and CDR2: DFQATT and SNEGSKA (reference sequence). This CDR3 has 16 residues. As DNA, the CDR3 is TGCAGTGCTAGAGATCCCAGAGCGGGGGCCCACAATGAGCAGTTCTTC. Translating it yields CSARDPRAGAHNEQFF.

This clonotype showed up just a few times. CDR3 nucleotide sequence: TGTGCCAGCAGCGTCGGGAGGGGAGTCTACGAGCAGTACTTC. This encodes CASSVGRGVYEQYF. The V gene is TRBV5-4, the J gene TRBJ2-7, with 8 bases that match TRBD2. The CDR3 consists of 14 residues. CDR1 is SGHNT, CDR2 YYREEE, per germline (reference sequence). V lost 4 bases and J lost 3; bases outside the gene matches: 6.

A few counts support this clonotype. CDR3 region: CSAPGTGGIDTQYF. The DNA of the CDR3 is TGCAGTGCTCCCGGGACAGGGGGGATAGATACGCAGTATTTT. The chain combines TRBV20-1 with TRBJ2-3; 11 bases are shared with TRBD1. This CDR3 spans 14 amino acids. The junction had 6 bases not matched to a gene; V was cut back by 5 bases and J by 5 bases. Germline V gives CDR1 DFQATT, CDR2 SNEGSKA (reference sequence).

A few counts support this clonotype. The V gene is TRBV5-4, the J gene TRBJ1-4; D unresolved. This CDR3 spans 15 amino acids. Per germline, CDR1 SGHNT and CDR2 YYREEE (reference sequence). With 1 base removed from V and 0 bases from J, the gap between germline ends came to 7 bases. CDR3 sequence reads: CASSLNPATNEKLFF. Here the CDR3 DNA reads TGTGCCAGCAGCTTGAATCCCGCAACTAATGAAAAACTGTTTTTT.

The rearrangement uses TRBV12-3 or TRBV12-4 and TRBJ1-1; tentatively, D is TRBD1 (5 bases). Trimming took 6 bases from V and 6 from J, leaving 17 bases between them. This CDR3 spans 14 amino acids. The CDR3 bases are TGTGCCAGCAGAGGGGCAGGTCGTTGGGCTGAAGCTTTCTTT. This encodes CASRGAGRWAEAFF.

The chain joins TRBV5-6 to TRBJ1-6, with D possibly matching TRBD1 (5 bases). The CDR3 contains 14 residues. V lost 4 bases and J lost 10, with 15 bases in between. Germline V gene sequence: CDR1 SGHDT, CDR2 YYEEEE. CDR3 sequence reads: CASSPRGGKSPLHF. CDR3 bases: TGTGCCAGCAGCCCTAGGGGCGGGAAGTCACCCCTCCACTTT.

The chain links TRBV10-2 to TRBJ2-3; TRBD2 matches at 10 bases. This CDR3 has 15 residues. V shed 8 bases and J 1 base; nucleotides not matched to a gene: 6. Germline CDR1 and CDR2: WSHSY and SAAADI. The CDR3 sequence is CASGVAGGRTDTQYF. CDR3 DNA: TGCGCCAGCGGGGTAGCGGGGGGACGCACAGATACGCAGTATTTT.

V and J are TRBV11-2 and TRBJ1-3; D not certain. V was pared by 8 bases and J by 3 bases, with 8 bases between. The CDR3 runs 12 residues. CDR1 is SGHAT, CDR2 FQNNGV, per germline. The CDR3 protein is CASSHRGNTIYF. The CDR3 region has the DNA TGTGCCAGCTCCCACCGTGGAAACACCATATATTTT.

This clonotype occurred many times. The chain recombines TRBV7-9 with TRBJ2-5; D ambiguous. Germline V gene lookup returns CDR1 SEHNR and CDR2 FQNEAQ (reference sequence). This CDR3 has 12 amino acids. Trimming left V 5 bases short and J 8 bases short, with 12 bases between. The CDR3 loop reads CASSQDRNTQYF. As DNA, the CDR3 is TGTGCCAGCAGCCAGGACCGAAATACCCAGTACTTC.

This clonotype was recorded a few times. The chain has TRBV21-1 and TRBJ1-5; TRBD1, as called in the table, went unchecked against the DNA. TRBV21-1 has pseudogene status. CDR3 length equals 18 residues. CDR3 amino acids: CASSCRDSLLFLNQPQHF. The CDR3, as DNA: TGTGCCAGCAGCTGCCGGGACAGCCTACTATTCCTAAATCAGCCCCAGCATTTT.